The source of this T cell receptor (beta chain) is a study of blood T cell repertoires in COVID-19. Across the study: Acute-phase and convalescent COVID-19 samples originated in the United States, Italy and Spain.

The CDR3 length is 14 residues. V gave up 3 bases and J gave up 2 bases; unmatched junction bases: 4. In germline, CDR1 is SGHAT, CDR2 FQNNGV. Only in-frame clones appear in the TCRdb table, and some are missing; sequencing was by immunoSEQ multiplex PCR. The table shows approximately 170,000 clones, with around four fifths occurring only once. The chain recombines TRBV11-2 with TRBJ2-7; 7 nucleotides agree with TRBD2. The specimen sequenced was peripheral blood. The clonotype originates from a woman aged 80 or older with COVID-19, enrolled during active disease. The CDR3 loop reads CASSLAGVPYEQYF. CDR3 sequence (DNA): TGTGCCAGCAGCTTGGCGGGGGTCCCCTACGAGCAGTACTTC.